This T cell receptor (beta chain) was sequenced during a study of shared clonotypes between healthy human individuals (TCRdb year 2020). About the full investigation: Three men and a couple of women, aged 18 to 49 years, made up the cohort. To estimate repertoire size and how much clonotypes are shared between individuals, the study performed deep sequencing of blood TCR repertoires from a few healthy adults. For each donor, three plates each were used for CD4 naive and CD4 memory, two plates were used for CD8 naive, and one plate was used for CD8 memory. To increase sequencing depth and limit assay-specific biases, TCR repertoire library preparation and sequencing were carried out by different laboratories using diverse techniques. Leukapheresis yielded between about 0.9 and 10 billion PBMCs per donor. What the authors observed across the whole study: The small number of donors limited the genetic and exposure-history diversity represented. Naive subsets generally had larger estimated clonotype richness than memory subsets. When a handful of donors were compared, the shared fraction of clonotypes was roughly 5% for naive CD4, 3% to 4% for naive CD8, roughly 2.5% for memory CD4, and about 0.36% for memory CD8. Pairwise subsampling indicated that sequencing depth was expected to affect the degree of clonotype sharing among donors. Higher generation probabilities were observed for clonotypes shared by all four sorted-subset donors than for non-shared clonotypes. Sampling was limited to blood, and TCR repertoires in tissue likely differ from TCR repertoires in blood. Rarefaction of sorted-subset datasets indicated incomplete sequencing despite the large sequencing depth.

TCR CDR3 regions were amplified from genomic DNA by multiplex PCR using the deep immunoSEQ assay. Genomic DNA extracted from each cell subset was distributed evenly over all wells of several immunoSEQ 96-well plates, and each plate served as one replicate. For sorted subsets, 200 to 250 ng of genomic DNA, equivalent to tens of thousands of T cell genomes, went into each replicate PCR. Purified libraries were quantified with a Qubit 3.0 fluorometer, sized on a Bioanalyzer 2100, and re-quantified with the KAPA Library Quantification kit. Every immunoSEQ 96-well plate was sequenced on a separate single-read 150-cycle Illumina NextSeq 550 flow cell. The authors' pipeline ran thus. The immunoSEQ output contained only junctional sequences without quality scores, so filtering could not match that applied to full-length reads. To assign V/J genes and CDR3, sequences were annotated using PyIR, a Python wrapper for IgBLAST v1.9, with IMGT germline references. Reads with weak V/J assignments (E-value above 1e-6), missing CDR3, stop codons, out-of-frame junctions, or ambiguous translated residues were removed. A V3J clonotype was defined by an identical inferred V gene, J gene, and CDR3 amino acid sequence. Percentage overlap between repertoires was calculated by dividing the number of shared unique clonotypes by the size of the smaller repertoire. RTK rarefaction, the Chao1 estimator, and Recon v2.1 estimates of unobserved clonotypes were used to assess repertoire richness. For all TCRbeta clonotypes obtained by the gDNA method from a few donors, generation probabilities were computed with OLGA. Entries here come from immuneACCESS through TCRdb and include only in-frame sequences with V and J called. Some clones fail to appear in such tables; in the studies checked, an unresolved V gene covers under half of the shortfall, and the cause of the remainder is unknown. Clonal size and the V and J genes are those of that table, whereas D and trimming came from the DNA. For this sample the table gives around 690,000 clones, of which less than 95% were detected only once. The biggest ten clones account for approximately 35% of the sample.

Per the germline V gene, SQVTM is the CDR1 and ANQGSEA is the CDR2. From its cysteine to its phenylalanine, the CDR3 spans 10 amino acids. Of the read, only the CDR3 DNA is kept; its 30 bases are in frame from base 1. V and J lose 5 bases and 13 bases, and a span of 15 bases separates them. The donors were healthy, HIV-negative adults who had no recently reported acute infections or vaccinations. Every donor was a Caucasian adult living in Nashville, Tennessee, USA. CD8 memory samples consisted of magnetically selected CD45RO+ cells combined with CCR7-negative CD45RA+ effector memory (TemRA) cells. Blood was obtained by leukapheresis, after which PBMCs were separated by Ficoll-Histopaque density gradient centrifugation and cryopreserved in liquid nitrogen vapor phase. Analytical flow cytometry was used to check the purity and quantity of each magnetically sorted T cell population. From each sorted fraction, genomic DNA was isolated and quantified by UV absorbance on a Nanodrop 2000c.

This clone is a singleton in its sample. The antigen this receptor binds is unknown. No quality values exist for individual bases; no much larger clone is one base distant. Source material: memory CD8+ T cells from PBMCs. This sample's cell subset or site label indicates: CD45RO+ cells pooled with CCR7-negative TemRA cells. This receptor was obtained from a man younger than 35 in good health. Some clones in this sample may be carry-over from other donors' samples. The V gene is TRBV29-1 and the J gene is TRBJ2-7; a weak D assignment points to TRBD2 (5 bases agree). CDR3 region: CSVLASGIYF. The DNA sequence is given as TGCAGCGTTCTAGCTTCGGGGATTTACTTC.